The clone carrying this T cell receptor (beta chain) has more than one count but fewer than ten. Its target is unknown. Primers included in the PCR were 60 Vbeta and 13 Jbeta primers. Only in-frame clones appear in the TCRdb table, and some are missing; sequencing was by immunoSEQ multiplex PCR. The sample consists of more than 150,000 clones, 75% to 85% of them appearing once. The data originate from a study of cytomegalovirus exposure and HLA in healthy donors. About the research overall: Falling in the Caucasian-associated ancestry cluster were 80% to 90% of around 370 genotyped donors.

The CDR3 extends over 14 amino acids. The V segment lost 7 bases and the J segment 2 bases; nucleotides outside the gene matches: 8. The germline V gene has CDR1 SQVTM and CDR2 ANQGSEA. Study-wide results and caveats: What was likely a sequencing artifact was a cluster of highly shared sequence variants. Data from an earlier analysis indicated that most TCR beta V segments were productive either about 87% or about 30% of the time. Researchers catalogued about 150 TCR beta chains as cytomegalovirus-associated.

V is TRBV29-1 and J is TRBJ2-1; 7 nucleotides line up with TRBD2. Material: PBMCs. This TCR came from a man aged 18 to 30 in good health and CMV-seronegative. CDR3 amino acids: CSATLAETYNEQFF. The DNA of the CDR3 is TGCAGCGCTACCCTAGCGGAAACCTACAATGAGCAGTTCTTC.